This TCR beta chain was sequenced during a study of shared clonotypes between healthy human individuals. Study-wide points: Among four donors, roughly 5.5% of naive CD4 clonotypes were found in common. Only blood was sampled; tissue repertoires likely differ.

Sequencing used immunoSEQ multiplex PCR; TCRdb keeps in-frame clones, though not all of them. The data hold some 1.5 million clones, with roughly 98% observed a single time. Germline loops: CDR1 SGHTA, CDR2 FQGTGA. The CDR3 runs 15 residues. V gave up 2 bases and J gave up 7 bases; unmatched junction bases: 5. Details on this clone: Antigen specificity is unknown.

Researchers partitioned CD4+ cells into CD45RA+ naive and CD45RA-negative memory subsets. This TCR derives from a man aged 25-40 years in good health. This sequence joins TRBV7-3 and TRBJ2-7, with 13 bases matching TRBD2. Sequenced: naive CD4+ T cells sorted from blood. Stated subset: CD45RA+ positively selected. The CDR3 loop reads CASSLGLAGVEEQYF. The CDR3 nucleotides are TGTGCCAGCAGCTTAGGACTAGCGGGAGTTGAAGAGCAGTACTTC.